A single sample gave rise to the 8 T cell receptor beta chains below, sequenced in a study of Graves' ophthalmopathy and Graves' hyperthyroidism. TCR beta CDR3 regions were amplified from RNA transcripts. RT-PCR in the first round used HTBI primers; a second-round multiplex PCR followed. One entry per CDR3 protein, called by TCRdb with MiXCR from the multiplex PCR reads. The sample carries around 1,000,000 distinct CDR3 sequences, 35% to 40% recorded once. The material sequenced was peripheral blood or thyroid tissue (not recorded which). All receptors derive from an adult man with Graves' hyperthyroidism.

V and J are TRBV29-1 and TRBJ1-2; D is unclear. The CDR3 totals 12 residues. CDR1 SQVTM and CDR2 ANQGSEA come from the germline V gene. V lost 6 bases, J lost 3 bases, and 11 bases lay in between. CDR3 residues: CSVKISDYGYTF. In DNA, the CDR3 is TGCAGCGTCAAGATCAGTGACTATGGCTACACCTTC.

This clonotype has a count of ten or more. CDR3 residues: CASSGGQGNQPQHF. CDR3 in DNA: TGTGCCAGCAGCGGCGGACAGGGCAATCAGCCCCAGCATTTT. The rearrangement uses TRBV9 and TRBJ1-5; TRBD1 aligns across 7 bases. The CDR3 is 14 amino acids. Germline V gives CDR1 SGDLS, CDR2 YYNGEE. Trimming took 3 bases from V and 2 from J; bases not matched to a gene: 2.

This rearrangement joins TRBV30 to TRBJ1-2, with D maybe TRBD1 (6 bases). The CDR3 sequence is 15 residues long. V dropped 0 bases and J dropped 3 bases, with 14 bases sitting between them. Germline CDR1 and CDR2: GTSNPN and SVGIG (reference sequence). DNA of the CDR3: TGTGCCTGGAGTGTTAGGTACAGGGCGCACTATGGCTACACCTTC. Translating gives CAWSVRYRAHYGYTF. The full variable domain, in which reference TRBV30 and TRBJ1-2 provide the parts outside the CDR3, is SQTIHQWPATLVQPVGSPLSLECTVEGTSNPNLYWYRQAAGRGLQLLFYSVGIGQISSEVPQNLSASRPQDRQFILSSKKLLLSDSGFYLCAWSVRYRAHYGYTFGSGTRLTVV.

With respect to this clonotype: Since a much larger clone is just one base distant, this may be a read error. CDR3 sequence (DNA): TGTGCCAGCAGCTTACGGTATGTCGGCTACGAGCAGTACTTC. It translates to CASSLRYVGYEQYF. The V call is TRBV11-2, the J call TRBJ2-7; D unclear. The ends were cut back, 2 bases at V and 3 bases at J, with 11 bases in the middle. CDR1 and CDR2 (germline): SGHAT, FQNNGV. This CDR3 is 14 amino acids long.

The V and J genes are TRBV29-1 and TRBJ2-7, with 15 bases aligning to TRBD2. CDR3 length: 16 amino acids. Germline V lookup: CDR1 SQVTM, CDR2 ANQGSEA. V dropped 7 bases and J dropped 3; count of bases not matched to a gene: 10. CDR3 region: CSAGTSGRFLGYEQYF. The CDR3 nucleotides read TGCAGCGCCGGGACTAGCGGGAGGTTCCTTGGCTACGAGCAGTACTTC.

In DNA form, the CDR3 reads TGCAGCGTTGAAGTGGCAGGAGTCGGCTACACCTTC. The encoded protein is CSVEVAGVGYTF. This chain joins TRBV29-1 and TRBJ1-2, with D uncertain. The V gene lost 1 base and the J gene lost 8 bases, with 11 bases spanning the gap. This CDR3 contains 12 residues. Looked up from germline, CDR1 is SQVTM and CDR2 is ANQGSEA.

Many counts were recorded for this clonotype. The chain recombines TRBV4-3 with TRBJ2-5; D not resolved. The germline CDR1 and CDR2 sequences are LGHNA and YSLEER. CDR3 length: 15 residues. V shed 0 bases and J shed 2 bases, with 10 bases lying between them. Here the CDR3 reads CASSQDPLRQETQYF. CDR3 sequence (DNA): TGCGCCAGCAGCCAAGACCCCTTGAGGCAAGAGACCCAGTACTTC.

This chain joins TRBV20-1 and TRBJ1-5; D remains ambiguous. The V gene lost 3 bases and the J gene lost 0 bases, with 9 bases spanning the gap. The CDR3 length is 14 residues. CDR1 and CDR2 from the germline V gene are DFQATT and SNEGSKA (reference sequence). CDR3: CSASLADSNQPQHF. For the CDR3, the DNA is TGCAGTGCTAGTTTGGCGGATAGCAATCAGCCCCAGCATTTT.